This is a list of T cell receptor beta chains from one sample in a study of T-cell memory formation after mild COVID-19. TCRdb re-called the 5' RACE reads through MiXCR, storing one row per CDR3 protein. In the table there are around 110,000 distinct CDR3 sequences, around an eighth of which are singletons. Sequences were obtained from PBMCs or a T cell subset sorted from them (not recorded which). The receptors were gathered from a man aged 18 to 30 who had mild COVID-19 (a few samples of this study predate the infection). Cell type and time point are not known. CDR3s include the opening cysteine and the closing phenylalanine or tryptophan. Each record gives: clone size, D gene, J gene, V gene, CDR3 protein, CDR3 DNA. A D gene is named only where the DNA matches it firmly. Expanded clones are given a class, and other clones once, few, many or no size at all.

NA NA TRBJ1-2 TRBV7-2 CASSTKDEVSYGYTF TGTGCCAGCAGCACCAAAGACGAGGTTTCCTATGGCTACACCTTC
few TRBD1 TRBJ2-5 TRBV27 CASSPFGTGIQETQYF TGTGCCAGCAGTCCCTTCGGGACAGGTATACAAGAGACCCAGTACTTC
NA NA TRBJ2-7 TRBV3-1 CASSQFVGYEQYF TGTGCCAGCAGCCAATTCGTCGGGTACGAGCAGTACTTC
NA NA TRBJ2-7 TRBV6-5 CASSYSGRVYEQYF TGTGCCAGCAGTTACTCGGGCAGGGTCTACGAGCAGTACTTC
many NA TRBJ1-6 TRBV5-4 CASSPGLEHGFSLHF TGTGCCAGCAGCCCCGGGTTGGAACACGGTTTTTCCCTCCACTTT
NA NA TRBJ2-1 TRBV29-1 CSVEDTDNEQFF TGCAGCGTTGAGGACACGGACAATGAGCAGTTCTTC
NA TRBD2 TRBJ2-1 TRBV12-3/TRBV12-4 CASSSPLGTSSYNEQFF TGTGCCAGCAGCTCCCCCCTTGGGACTAGCTCCTACAATGAGCAGTTCTTC
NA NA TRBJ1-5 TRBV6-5 CASSHGTPYQPQHF TGTGCCAGCAGTCACGGGACACCTTATCAGCCCCAGCATTTT
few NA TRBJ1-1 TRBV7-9 CASSSYRSVTNTEAFF TGTGCCAGCAGCTCCTACCGAAGTGTAACTAACACTGAAGCTTTCTTT
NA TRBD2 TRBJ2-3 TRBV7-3 CASSVSPGLARTDTQYF TGTGCCAGCAGCGTATCGCCCGGACTAGCGCGCACAGATACGCAGTATTTT
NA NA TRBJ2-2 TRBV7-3 CASSSLTALSNTGELFF TGTGCCAGCAGCTCCTTAACGGCTCTGAGTAACACCGGGGAGCTGTTTTTT
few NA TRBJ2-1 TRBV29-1 CSVEGRNSGSYNEQFF TGCAGCGTTGAAGGGAGAAACAGTGGCTCCTACAATGAGCAGTTCTTC
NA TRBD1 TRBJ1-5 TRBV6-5 CASRRTGLSNQPQHF TGTGCCAGCAGAAGGACAGGGTTGAGCAATCAGCCCCAGCATTTT
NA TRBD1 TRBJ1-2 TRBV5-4 CASSRNRGNYGYTF TGTGCCAGCAGCAGGAACAGGGGTAACTATGGCTACACCTTC
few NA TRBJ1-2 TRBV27 CASSLSGNGYTF TGTGCCAGCAGTTTATCAGGGAACGGCTACACCTTC
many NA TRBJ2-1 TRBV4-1 CASSPRGSYEQFF TGCGCCAGCAGCCCTAGGGGGTCATATGAGCAGTTCTTC
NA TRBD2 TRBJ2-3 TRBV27 CASSLSAGDASTDTQYF TGTGCCAGCAGTTTGAGCGCGGGGGACGCTAGCACAGATACGCAGTATTTT
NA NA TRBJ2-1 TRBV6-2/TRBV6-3 CASSLSRVEQFF TGTGCCAGCAGCCTTAGCCGGGTCGAGCAGTTCTTC
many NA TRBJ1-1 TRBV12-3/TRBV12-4 CASSFYLAAFF TGTGCCAGCAGTTTTTACTTAGCGGCTTTCTTT
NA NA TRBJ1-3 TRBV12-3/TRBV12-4 CASSFFNTIYF TGTGCCAGCAGTTTTTTCAACACCATATATTTT
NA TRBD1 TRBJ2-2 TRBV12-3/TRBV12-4 CASSFMQGAWGGELFF TGTGCCAGCAGTTTTATGCAGGGGGCCTGGGGTGGGGAGCTGTTTTTT
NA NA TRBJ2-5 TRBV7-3 CASSEIPGLQETQYF TGTGCCAGCAGCGAAATTCCGGGACTCCAAGAGACCCAGTACTTC